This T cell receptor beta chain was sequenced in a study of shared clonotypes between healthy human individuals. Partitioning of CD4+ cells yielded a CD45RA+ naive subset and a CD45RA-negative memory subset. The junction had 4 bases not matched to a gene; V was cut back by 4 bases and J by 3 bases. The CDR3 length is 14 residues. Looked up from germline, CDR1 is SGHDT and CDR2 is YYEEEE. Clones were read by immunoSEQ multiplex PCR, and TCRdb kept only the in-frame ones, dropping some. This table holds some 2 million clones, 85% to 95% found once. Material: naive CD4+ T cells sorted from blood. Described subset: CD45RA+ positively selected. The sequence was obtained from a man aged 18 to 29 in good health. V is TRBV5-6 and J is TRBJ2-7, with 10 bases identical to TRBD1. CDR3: CASSKDRGFYEQYF. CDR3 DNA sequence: TGTGCCAGCAGCAAGGACAGGGGGTTCTACGAGCAGTACTTC.